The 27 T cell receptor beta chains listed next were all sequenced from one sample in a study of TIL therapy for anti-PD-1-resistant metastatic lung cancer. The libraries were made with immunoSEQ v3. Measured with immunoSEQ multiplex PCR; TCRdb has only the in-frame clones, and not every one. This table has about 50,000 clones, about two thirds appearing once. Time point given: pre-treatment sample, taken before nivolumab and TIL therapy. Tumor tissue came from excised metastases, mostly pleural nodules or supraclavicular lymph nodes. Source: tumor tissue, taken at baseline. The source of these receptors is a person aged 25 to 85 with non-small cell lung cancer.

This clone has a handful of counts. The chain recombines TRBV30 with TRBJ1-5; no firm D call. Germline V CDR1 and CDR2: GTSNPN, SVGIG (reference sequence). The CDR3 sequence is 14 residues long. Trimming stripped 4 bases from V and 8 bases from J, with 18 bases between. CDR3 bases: TGTGCCTGGACCAATGGAGCGGTTTCTAAGCCCCAGCATTTT. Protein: CAWTNGAVSKPQHF.

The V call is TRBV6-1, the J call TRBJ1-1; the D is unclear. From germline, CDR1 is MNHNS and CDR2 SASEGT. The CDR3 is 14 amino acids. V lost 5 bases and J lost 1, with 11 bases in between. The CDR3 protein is CASSFYRSNTEAFF. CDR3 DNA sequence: TGTGCCAGCAGTTTTTACCGCTCGAACACTGAAGCTTTCTTT.

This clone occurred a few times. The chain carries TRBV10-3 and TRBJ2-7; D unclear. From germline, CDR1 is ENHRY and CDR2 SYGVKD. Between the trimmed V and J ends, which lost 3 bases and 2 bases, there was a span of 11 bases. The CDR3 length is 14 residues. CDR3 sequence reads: CAISDRTAAYEQYF. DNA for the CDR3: TGTGCCATCAGTGACCGTACAGCCGCCTACGAGCAGTACTTC.

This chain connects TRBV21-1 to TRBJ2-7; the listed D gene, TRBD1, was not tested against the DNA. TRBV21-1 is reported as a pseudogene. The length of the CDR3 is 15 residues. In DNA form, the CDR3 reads TGTGCCAGCAGTCACACCGGGACAGGAGACTACGAGCAGTACTTC. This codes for CASSHTGTGDYEQYF.

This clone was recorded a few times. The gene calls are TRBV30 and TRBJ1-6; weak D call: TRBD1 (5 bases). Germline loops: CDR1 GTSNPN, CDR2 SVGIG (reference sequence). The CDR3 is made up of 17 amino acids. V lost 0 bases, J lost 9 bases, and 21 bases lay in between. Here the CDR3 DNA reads TGTGCCTGGAGTGTAGGGTGGGCAGGGAGGAACGGTTCACCCCTCCACTTT. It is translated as CAWSVGWAGRNGSPLHF.

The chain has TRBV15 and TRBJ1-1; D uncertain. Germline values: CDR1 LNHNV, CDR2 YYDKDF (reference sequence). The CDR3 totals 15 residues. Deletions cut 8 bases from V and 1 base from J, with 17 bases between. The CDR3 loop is CATARDQLRNTEAFF. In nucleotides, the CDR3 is TGTGCCACCGCCCGAGACCAGCTAAGGAACACTGAAGCTTTCTTT.

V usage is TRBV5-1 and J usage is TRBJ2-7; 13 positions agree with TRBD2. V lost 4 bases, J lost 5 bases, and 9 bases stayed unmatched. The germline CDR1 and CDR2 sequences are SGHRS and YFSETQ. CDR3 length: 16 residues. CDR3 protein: CASSGRLAGGQNEQYF. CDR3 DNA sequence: TGCGCCAGCAGCGGTCGACTAGCGGGGGGCCAGAACGAGCAGTACTTC.

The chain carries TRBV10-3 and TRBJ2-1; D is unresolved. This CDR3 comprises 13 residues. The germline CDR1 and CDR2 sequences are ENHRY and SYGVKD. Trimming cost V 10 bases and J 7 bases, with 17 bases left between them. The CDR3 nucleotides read TGTGCCACCGCATACGACGTGCAGAATGAGCAGTTCTTC. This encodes CATAYDVQNEQFF.

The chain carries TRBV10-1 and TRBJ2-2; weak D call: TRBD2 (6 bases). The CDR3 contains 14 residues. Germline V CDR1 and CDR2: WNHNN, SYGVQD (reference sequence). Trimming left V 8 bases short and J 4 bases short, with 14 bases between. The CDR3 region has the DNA TGCGCCAGCTCGGAGGACTACACCACCGGGGAGCTGTTTTTT. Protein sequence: CASSEDYTTGELFF.

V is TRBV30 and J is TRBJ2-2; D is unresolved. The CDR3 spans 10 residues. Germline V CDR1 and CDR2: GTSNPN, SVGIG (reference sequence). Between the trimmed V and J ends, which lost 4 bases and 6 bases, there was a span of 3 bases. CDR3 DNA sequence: TGTGCCTGGAAGGCCGGGGAGCTGTTTTTT. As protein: CAWKAGELFF.

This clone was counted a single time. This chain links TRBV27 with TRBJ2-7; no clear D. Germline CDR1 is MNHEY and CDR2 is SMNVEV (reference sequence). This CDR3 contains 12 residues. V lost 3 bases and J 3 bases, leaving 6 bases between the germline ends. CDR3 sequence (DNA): TGTGCCAGCAGTTTGGACGGCTACGAGCAGTACTTC. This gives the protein CASSLDGYEQYF.

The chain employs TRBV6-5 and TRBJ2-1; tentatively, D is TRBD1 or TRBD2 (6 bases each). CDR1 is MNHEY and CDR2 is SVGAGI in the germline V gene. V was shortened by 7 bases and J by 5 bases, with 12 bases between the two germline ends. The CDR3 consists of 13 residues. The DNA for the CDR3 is TGTGCCAGCAAATTGGAGGGGGACAATGAGCAGTTCTTC. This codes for CASKLEGDNEQFF.

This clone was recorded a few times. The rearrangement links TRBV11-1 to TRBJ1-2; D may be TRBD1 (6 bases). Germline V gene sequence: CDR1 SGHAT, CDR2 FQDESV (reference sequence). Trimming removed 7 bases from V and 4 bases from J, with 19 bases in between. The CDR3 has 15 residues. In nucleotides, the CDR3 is TGTGCCAGCACCCCCGGGGGGGGCGGAAGCTATGGCTACACCTTC. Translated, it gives CASTPGGGGSYGYTF.

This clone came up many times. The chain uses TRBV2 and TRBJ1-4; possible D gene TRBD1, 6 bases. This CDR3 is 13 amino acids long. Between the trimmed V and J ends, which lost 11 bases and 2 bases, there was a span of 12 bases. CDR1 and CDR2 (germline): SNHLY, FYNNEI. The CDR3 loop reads CASRGVTNEKLFF. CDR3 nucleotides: TGTGCCTCAAGGGGGGTCACTAATGAAAAACTGTTTTTT.

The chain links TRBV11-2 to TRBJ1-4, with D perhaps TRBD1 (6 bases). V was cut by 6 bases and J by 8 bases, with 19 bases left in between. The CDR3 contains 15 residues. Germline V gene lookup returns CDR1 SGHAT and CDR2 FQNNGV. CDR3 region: CASSLGGLVGEKLFF. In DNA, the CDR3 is TGTGCCAGCAGTCTAGGGGGGCTGGTAGGGGAAAAACTGTTTTTT.

CDR3 nucleotide sequence: TGTGCCGGCCGAATTCAGGCTAACTATGGCTACACCTTC. As protein: CAGRIQANYGYTF. V usage is TRBV6-6 and J usage is TRBJ1-2; D is ambiguous. CDR1 is MNHNY and CDR2 is SVGAGI in the germline V gene (reference sequence). CDR3 length: 13 amino acids. V was trimmed by 11 bases and J by 0 bases, leaving 13 bases between them.

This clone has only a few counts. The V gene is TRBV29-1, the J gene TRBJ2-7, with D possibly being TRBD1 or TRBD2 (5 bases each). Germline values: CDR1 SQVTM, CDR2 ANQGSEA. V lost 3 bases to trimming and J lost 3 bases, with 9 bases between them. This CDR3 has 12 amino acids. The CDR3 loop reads CSVENGGYEQYF. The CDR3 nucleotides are TGCAGCGTTGAGAATGGGGGCTACGAGCAGTACTTC.

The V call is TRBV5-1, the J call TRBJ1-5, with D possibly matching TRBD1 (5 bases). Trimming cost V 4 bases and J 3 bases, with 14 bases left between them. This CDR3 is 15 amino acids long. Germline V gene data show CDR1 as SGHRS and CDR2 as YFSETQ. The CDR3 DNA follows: TGCGCCAGCAGCGTTGACGGGGGGAACAATCAGCCCCAGCATTTT. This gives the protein CASSVDGGNNQPQHF.

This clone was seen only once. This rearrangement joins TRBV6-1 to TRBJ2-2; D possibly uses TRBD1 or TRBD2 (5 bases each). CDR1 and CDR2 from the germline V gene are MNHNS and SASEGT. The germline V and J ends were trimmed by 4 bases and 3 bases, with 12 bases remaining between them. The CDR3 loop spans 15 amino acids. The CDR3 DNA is TGTGCCAGCAGTGGCCGGGACCTACACACCGGGGAGCTGTTTTTT. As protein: CASSGRDLHTGELFF.

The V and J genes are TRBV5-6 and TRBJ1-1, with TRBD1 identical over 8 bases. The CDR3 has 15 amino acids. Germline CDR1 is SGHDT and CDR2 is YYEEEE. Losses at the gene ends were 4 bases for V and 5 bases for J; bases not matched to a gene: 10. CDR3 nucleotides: TGTGCCAGCAGCCCCCGGACCAGGGGGCATACTGAAGCTTTCTTT. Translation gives CASSPRTRGHTEAFF.

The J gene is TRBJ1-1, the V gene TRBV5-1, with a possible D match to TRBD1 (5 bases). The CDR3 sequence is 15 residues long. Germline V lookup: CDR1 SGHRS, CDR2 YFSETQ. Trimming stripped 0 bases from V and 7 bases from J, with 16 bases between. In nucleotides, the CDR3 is TGCGCCAGCAGCTTGGAGTGGTTGGGAAGGGGTGAAGCTTTCTTT. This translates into CASSLEWLGRGEAFF.

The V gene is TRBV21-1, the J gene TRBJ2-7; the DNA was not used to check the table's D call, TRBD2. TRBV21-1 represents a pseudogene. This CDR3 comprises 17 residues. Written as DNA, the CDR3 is TGTGCCAGCAGCTTCCGGGATCCAAAAGATAGCTCCTACGAGCAGTACTTC. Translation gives CASSFRDPKDSSYEQYF.

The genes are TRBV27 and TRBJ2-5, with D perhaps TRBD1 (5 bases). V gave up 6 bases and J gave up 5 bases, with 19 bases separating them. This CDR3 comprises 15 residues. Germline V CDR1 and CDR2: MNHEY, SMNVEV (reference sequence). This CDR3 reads CASSPARAIRETQYF. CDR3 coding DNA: TGTGCCAGCAGCCCTGCCAGGGCCATTCGTGAGACCCAGTACTTC.

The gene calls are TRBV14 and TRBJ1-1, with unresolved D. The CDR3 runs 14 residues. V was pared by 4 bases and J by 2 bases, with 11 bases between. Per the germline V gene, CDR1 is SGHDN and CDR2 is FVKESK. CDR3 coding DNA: TGTGCCAGCAGCCCGGGCCTTGTTAACACTGAAGCTTTCTTT. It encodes CASSPGLVNTEAFF.

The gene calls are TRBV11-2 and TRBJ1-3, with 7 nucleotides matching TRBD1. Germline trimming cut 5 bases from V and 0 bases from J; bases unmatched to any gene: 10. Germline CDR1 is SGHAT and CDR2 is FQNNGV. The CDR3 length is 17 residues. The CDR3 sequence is CASSLNRGESSGNTIYF. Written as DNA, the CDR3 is TGTGCCAGCAGCCTAAACAGGGGTGAGAGCTCTGGAAACACCATATATTTT.

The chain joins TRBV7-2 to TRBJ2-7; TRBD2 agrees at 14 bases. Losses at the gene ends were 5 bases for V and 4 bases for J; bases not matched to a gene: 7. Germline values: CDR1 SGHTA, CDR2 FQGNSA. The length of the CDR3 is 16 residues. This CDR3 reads CASSPTGLAGVYEQYF. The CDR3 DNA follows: TGTGCCAGCAGCCCGACGGGACTAGCGGGAGTATACGAGCAGTACTTC.

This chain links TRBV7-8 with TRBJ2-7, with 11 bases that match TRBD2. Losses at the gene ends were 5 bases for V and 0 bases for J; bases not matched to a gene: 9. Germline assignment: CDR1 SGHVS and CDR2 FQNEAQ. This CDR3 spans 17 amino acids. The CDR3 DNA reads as TGTGCCAGCAGCCGAATGACTAGCGGGGTGAGCTCCTACGAGCAGTACTTC. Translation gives CASSRMTSGVSSYEQYF.